The 27 T cell receptor beta chains below come from one sample, sequenced in a study of prognosis after radiotherapy for stage I lung cancer. The TCR beta CDR3 region was amplified from genomic DNA, with two rounds of multiplex PCR being used for the amplification. First-round PCR employed TRBV- and TRBJ-specific primers for each gene. TCRdb re-analysed the multiplex PCR reads in MiXCR, keeping a single row per CDR3 protein. The sample contains about 31,000 distinct CDR3 sequences, around 30% of which appear only once. This sample comprised PBMCs, obtained before or after stereotactic body radiation therapy (not recorded which). These receptors originate from a donor aged 50 or older with non-small cell lung cancer.

The rearrangement joins TRBV5-4 to TRBJ2-1, with no clear D. This CDR3 region has 11 residues. From germline, CDR1 is SGHNT and CDR2 YYREEE (reference sequence). V was cut by 9 bases and J by 5 bases, with 9 bases left in between. The CDR3 loop is CAIPADNEQFF. The DNA of the CDR3 is TGTGCCATCCCCGCAGACAATGAGCAGTTCTTC.

This clonotype occurred many times. The V and J genes are TRBV5-1 and TRBJ2-7, with D unclear. This CDR3 has 12 amino acids. Trimming cost V 5 bases and J 3 bases, with 9 bases left between them. Germline V gene sequence: CDR1 SGHRS, CDR2 YFSETQ. The CDR3 here is CASSAENYEQYF. In DNA form, the CDR3 reads TGCGCCAGCAGTGCGGAAAACTACGAGCAGTACTTC.

This clonotype has at least ten counts. The chain carries TRBV3-1 and TRBJ2-1, with TRBD1 identical over 10 bases. In germline, CDR1 is LGHDT, CDR2 YNNKEL (reference sequence). With V trimmed by 2 bases and J by 5 bases, 18 bases remained unmatched. This CDR3 has 20 amino acids. The chain's CDR3 is CASSQPLGRDRGTGNNEQFF. CDR3 DNA: TGTGCCAGCAGCCAACCCCTAGGACGGGACAGGGGAACTGGGAACAATGAGCAGTTCTTC.

Ten or more counts support this clonotype. The genes are TRBV20-1 and TRBJ2-1; D gene uncertain. The germline gives CDR1 DFQATT, CDR2 SNEGSKA (reference sequence). V dropped 1 base and J dropped 4 bases, with 11 bases sitting between them. The CDR3 extends over 14 amino acids. The CDR3 reads CSARGPSRYNEQFF. The CDR3 DNA is TGCAGTGCTAGAGGCCCTTCCAGATACAATGAGCAGTTCTTC.

As for this clonotype: It is likely a read error: a sequence one base away is far more abundant. The CDR3 sequence: CASRIAASDEQYF. CDR3 DNA: TGCGCCAGCAGAATAGCTGCTAGTGATGAGCAGTACTTC. The genes are TRBV5-1 and TRBJ2-7, with D unclear. The germline CDR1 and CDR2 sequences are SGHRS and YFSETQ. Trimming shortened V by 5 bases and J by 7 bases, and 16 bases separated the two germline ends. The CDR3 sequence is 13 residues long.

With regard to this clonotype: A far larger clone is a single base away, which makes a read error likely. The V call is TRBV6-1, the J call TRBJ2-2; possibly TRBD2 for D (5 bases). The length of the CDR3 is 16 residues. The V and J ends lost 7 bases and 5 bases respectively, with 20 bases between them. Germline-derived CDR1 and CDR2 are MNHNS and SASEGT. The CDR3 sequence is CASISFTTPGTGELFF. The CDR3 DNA is TGTGCCAGCATTTCATTCACTACCCCGGGGACCGGGGAGCTGTTTTTT.

This clonotype was observed at least ten times. The chain is built from TRBV6-5 and TRBJ2-1; D may correspond to TRBD1 or TRBD2 (5 bases each). The germline CDR1 and CDR2 sequences are MNHEY and SVGAGI. The germline V and J ends were trimmed by 2 bases and 0 bases, with 11 bases remaining between them. This CDR3 has 16 amino acids. The CDR3 DNA is TGTGCCAGCAGTTACCGGGGCGGAAGCTCCTACAATGAGCAGTTCTTC. Translation: CASSYRGGSSYNEQFF.

This clonotype came up many times. This chain uses TRBV6-1 with TRBJ2-3; 10 bases map to TRBD2. Germline loops: CDR1 MNHNS, CDR2 SASEGT. CDR3 size: 14 residues. Trimming removed 8 bases from V and 2 bases from J; junction bases left unmatched: 4. The CDR3, as DNA: TGTGCCAGCGTAGCGGGGGGCCTCACAGATACGCAGTATTTT. Its protein product is CASVAGGLTDTQYF.

In its sample, this clonotype was seen a few times. The genes are TRBV5-5 and TRBJ1-1; D is unresolved. CDR1 SGHKS and CDR2 YYEKEE come from the germline V gene (reference sequence). The V gene lost 3 bases and the J gene lost 8 bases, with 14 bases spanning the gap. The CDR3 consists of 13 residues. The CDR3 DNA follows: TGTGCCAGCAGCTCCGACACGCACAAAGAAGCTTTCTTT. Encoded protein: CASSSDTHKEAFF.

The chain uses TRBV7-9 and TRBJ2-1; 12 bases match TRBD2. V shed 5 bases and J 8 bases; nucleotides not matched to a gene: 13. Germline V gene sequence: CDR1 SEHNR, CDR2 FQNEAQ (reference sequence). The CDR3 length is 17 residues. The CDR3 sequence is CASSPESRTSGMDEQFF. The DNA of the CDR3 is TGTGCCAGCAGCCCCGAGAGTCGGACTAGCGGGATGGATGAGCAGTTCTTC.

The rearrangement links TRBV20-1 to TRBJ2-3; D call uncertain. The V and J ends lost 5 bases and 12 bases respectively, with 24 bases between them. The germline V gene encodes CDR1 DFQATT and CDR2 SNEGSKA (reference sequence). The CDR3 loop spans 14 amino acids. CDR3 in amino acids: CSACPSIRQETQYF. CDR3 coding DNA: TGCAGTGCTTGCCCCTCAATAAGACAAGAGACCCAGTATTTT.

CDR3 residues: CSAPGAIYF. The CDR3 DNA is TGCAGTGCTCCGGGGGCCATATATTTT. This chain links TRBV20-1 with TRBJ1-3, with a weak D call TRBD1 (5 bases). V was clipped by 5 bases and J by 11 bases, with 7 bases between them. This CDR3 is 9 amino acids long. Germline V CDR1 and CDR2: DFQATT, SNEGSKA (reference sequence).

V gene TRBV20-1 combines with J gene TRBJ1-1; TRBD1 aligns across 7 bases. Germline loops: CDR1 DFQATT, CDR2 SNEGSKA (reference sequence). The CDR3 covers 13 residues. The V and J ends lost 7 bases and 1 base, in that order; junction bases with no gene match: 6. Written as DNA, the CDR3 is TGCAGTGTTAAGGACAGGTCGAACACTGAAGCTTTCTTT. Its protein is CSVKDRSNTEAFF.

This clonotype was seen once. The chain uses TRBV7-2 and TRBJ1-1; D is ambiguous. CDR1 and CDR2 (germline): SGHTA, FQGNSA. V was cut by 2 bases and J by 2 bases, with 12 bases left in between. The CDR3 consists of 15 residues. CDR3 protein: CASSLLSRSNTEAFF. The DNA for the CDR3 is TGTGCCAGCAGCTTATTATCCAGATCCAACACTGAAGCTTTCTTT. Complete variable domain (other parts from reference TRBV7-2 and TRBJ1-1): GAGVSQSPSNKVTEKGKDVELRCDPISGHTALYWYRQSLGQGLEFLIYFQGNSAPDKSGLPSDRFSAERTGGSVSTLTIQRTQQEDSAVYLCASSLLSRSNTEAFFGQGTRLTVV.

Regarding this clonotype: A much larger clonotype is one base distant, so this may be a read error. The genes are TRBV2 and TRBJ2-5, with 7 nucleotides matching TRBD1. CDR1 and CDR2 (germline): SNHLY, FYNNEI. V shed 11 bases, J shed 4 bases, and the junction held 7 bases outside the gene matches. The CDR3 consists of 12 residues. In DNA, the CDR3 is TGTGCCCTCACGGGGACAGTAGAGACCCAGTACTTC. Translated, it gives CALTGTVETQYF.

The chain combines TRBV29-1 with TRBJ1-4, with D perhaps matching TRBD1 (5 bases). V lost 4 bases and J 8 bases, leaving 11 bases between the germline ends. This CDR3 has 12 residues. Germline V gene data show CDR1 as SQVTM and CDR2 as ANQGSEA. CDR3 sequence (DNA): TGCAGCGTTGGCAGGGTGGGGGAAAAACTGTTTTTT. Protein product: CSVGRVGEKLFF. The full variable domain, in which reference TRBV29-1 and TRBJ1-4 provide the parts outside the CDR3, is SAVISQKPSRDICQRGTSLTIQCQVDSQVTMMFWYRQQPGQSLTLIATANQGSEATYESGFVIDKFPISRPNLTFSTLTVSNMSPEDSSIYLCSVGRVGEKLFFGSGTQLSVL.

This clonotype was picked up many times. The genes are TRBV14 and TRBJ2-1, with 12 bases lining up with TRBD2. Germline trimming cut 1 base from V and 8 bases from J; bases unmatched to any gene: 6. Germline CDR1 reads SGHDN; CDR2 reads FVKESK. This CDR3 spans 16 amino acids. CDR3 nucleotide sequence: TGTGCCAGCAGCCAAGCTAGCGGGAGGGCTTTCGATGAGCAGTTCTTC. Translating it yields CASSQASGRAFDEQFF.

Many counts were recorded for this clonotype. V gene TRBV6-1 combines with J gene TRBJ1-1; D unresolved. V was trimmed by 7 bases and J by 6 bases, leaving 9 bases between them. The CDR3 is 11 amino acids. Germline CDR1 reads MNHNS; CDR2 reads SASEGT. This CDR3 reads CASKEVAEAFF. CDR3 sequence (DNA): TGTGCCAGCAAGGAGGTGGCTGAAGCTTTCTTT.

In this sample, this clonotype turned up once. The chain is built from TRBV20-1 and TRBJ2-5; D could derive from TRBD1 or TRBD2 (5 bases each). The CDR3 totals 13 residues. The ends were cut back, 0 bases at V and 5 bases at J, with 10 bases in the middle. The germline CDR1 and CDR2 sequences are DFQATT and SNEGSKA (reference sequence). DNA for the CDR3: TGCAGTGCTAGAGATATGGGGGATGAGACCCAGTACTTC. Amino acids: CSARDMGDETQYF.

In this sample, this clonotype turned up many times. The chain combines TRBV24-1 with TRBJ2-7, with TRBD2 matching over 13 bases. The CDR3 extends over 18 amino acids. J was trimmed by 4 bases and V by 0 bases; bases with no gene match: 8. Germline CDR1 and CDR2: KGHDR and SFDVKD. CDR3 loop: CATSDLGWTSGSVYEQYF. In DNA, the CDR3 is TGTGCCACCAGTGATTTGGGTTGGACTAGCGGGAGTGTTTACGAGCAGTACTTC.

Points on this clonotype: A much larger clonotype is one base distant, so this may be a read error. The V call is TRBV7-9, the J call TRBJ2-6; maybe TRBD2 (6 bases). V dropped 7 bases and J dropped 2 bases, with 21 bases sitting between them. The CDR3 is made up of 18 amino acids. In germline, CDR1 is SEHNR, CDR2 FQNEAQ (reference sequence). In DNA form, the CDR3 reads TGTGCCAGCACTTTTAAGGGATGGGGCGGGACTGGGGCCAACGTCCTGACTTTC. This gives the protein CASTFKGWGGTGANVLTF. The variable domain in full, completed from reference TRBV7-9 and TRBJ2-6, reads DTGVSQNPRHKITKRGQNVTFRCDPISEHNRLYWYRQTLGQGPEFLTYFQNEAQLEKSRLLSDRFSAERPKGSFSTLEIQRTEQGDSAMYLCASTFKGWGGTGANVLTFGAGSRLTVL.

This clonotype occurred once. The chain combines TRBV29-1 with TRBJ2-1, with 14 bases identical to TRBD2. Germline V gene sequence: CDR1 SQVTM, CDR2 ANQGSEA. The V gene end was trimmed by 7 bases and the J gene end by 0 bases; junction bases not matched to a gene: 8. The CDR3 has 17 residues. CDR3 DNA: TGCAGCGGGAAGACTAGCGGGAGGGCGGGCTCCTACAATGAGCAGTTCTTC. Its protein is CSGKTSGRAGSYNEQFF.

The table lists this clonotype with many counts. CDR3 sequence: CASSLSLAGENNEQFF. The CDR3 nucleotides read TGTGCCAGCAGCTTATCCCTAGCGGGAGAAAACAATGAGCAGTTCTTC. V gene TRBV7-7 combines with J gene TRBJ2-1; 10 bases map to TRBD2. The CDR3 consists of 16 residues. Looked up from germline, CDR1 is SSHAT and CDR2 is FNYEAQ (reference sequence). V gave up 2 bases and J gave up 5 bases; unmatched junction bases: 6.

This clonotype appeared many times. The V call is TRBV3-1, the J call TRBJ1-4; the D is unclear. The germline V and J ends were trimmed by 7 bases and 4 bases, with 4 bases remaining between them. The CDR3 spans 11 residues. The germline V gene encodes CDR1 LGHDT and CDR2 YNNKEL (reference sequence). The chain's CDR3 is CASMGNEKLFF. The DNA for the CDR3 is TGTGCCAGCATGGGTAATGAAAAACTGTTTTTT. The whole variable domain, filled in from reference TRBV3-1 and TRBJ1-4, reads DTAVSQTPKYLVTQMGNDKSIKCEQNLGHDTMYWYKQDSKKFLKIMFSYNNKELIINETVPNRFSPKSPDKAHLNLHINSLELGDSAVYFCASMGNEKLFFGSGTQLSVL.

This clonotype was seen ten or more times. The chain links TRBV19 to TRBJ1-4, with D perhaps matching TRBD1 (5 bases). CDR1 is LNHDA, CDR2 SQIVND, per germline (reference sequence). The CDR3 is made up of 14 amino acids. Trimming cost V 6 bases and J 7 bases, with 15 bases left between them. The DNA for the CDR3 is TGTGCCAGTAGGGGACGCCTTAGGGGTGAAAAACTGTTTTTT. It is translated as CASRGRLRGEKLFF. The full variable domain, rest sourced from reference TRBV19 and TRBJ1-4, is DGGITQSPKYLFRKEGQNVTLSCEQNLNHDAMYWYRQDPGQGLRLIYYSQIVNDFQKGDIAEGYSVSREKKESFPLTVTSAQKNPTAFYLCASRGRLRGEKLFFGSGTQLSVL.

This clonotype was counted a single time. The likely explanation is a read error, given a far larger clone one base away. The chain has TRBV27 and TRBJ2-2; either TRBD1 or TRBD2 may fit D (7 bases each). CDR1 is MNHEY, CDR2 SMNVEV, per germline (reference sequence). CDR3 size: 18 residues. V was shortened by 0 bases and J by 6 bases, with 20 bases between the two germline ends. CDR3 region: CASSLSHIRGRAAGELFF. For the CDR3, the DNA is TGTGCCAGCAGTTTATCCCACATCAGGGGGAGGGCCGCCGGGGAGCTGTTTTTT.

The chain combines TRBV6-2 or TRBV6-3 with TRBJ2-7; perhaps TRBD2 as D (6 bases). The CDR3 has 13 residues. CDR1 is MNHEY and CDR2 is SVGEGT in the germline V gene. Trimming left V 6 bases short and J 3 bases short, with 12 bases between. DNA of the CDR3: TGTGCCAGCAGGCGGGGAATCTTCTACGAGCAGTACTTC. It encodes CASRRGIFYEQYF.